These 10 T cell receptor beta chains were sequenced from one sample in a study of shared T cell receptors in the human thymus. Libraries were prepared by immunoSEQ multiplex PCR; TCRdb keeps only in-frame clonotypes and omits some of them. The profile shows almost 550,000 clones, approximately 78% of them singletons. This sample was also put to use in a study of human thymus T cells.

Sequencing was performed on thymocytes. Every receptor here comes from a boy younger than two with a congenital heart defect.

The rearrangement joins TRBV14 to TRBJ2-5; TRBD1 is a possible D gene (8 bases). Germline CDR1 is SGHDN and CDR2 is FVKESK. Trimming took 3 bases from V and 5 from J, leaving 13 bases between them. CDR3 length equals 14 residues. This CDR3 is CASSQNRGGETQYF. CDR3 nucleotide sequence: TGTGCCAGCAGCCAGAACAGGGGGGGGGAGACCCAGTACTTC. Using reference TRBV14 and TRBJ2-5 for the parts outside the CDR3, the full variable domain is EAGVTQFPSHSVIEKGQTVTLRCDPISGHDNLYWYRRVMGKEIKFLLHFVKESKQDESGMPNNRFLAERTGGTYSTLKVQPAELEDSGVYFCASSQNRGGETQYFGPGTRLLVL.

This sequence joins TRBV30 and TRBJ1-2, with 10 nucleotides matching TRBD1. The trim removed 1 base at V and 4 bases at J, leaving 3 bases unmatched. CDR1 and CDR2 (germline): GTSNPN, SVGIG (reference sequence). The length of the CDR3 is 14 residues. The CDR3 region is CAWSADRGTYGYTF. The CDR3 DNA reads as TGTGCCTGGAGTGCGGACAGGGGGACCTATGGCTACACCTTC. Combining the CDR3 with reference TRBV30 and TRBJ1-2 gives the whole variable domain SQTIHQWPATLVQPVGSPLSLECTVEGTSNPNLYWYRQAAGRGLQLLFYSVGIGQISSEVPQNLSASRPQDRQFILSSKKLLLSDSGFYLCAWSADRGTYGYTFGSGTRLTVV.

The V and J genes are TRBV4-2 and TRBJ2-4, with 9 bases matching TRBD1. CDR1 and CDR2 from the germline V gene are LGHNA and YNFKEQ. The V segment lost 3 bases and the J segment 5 bases; nucleotides outside the gene matches: 8. This CDR3 is 16 amino acids long. Here the CDR3 reads CASSQRQGGDENIQYF. The CDR3 nucleotides read TGTGCCAGCAGCCAGCGACAGGGGGGCGATGAAAACATTCAGTACTTC.

The V gene is TRBV27, the J gene TRBJ2-3; 8 nucleotides align to TRBD2. This CDR3 comprises 17 residues. Trimming at V came to 4 bases and at J to 5 bases, leaving 14 bases not matched to a gene. Germline V CDR1 and CDR2: MNHEY, SMNVEV (reference sequence). In DNA form, the CDR3 reads TGTGCCAGCAGTTGCCGTTTGGTCGGGAGGGTGGGAGATACGCAGTATTTT. Translated: CASSCRLVGRVGDTQYF.

The rearrangement joins TRBV4-1 to TRBJ2-5; D unresolved. The length of the CDR3 is 13 residues. V was shortened by 2 bases and J by 5 bases, with 9 bases between the two germline ends. CDR1 is MGHRA and CDR2 is YSYEKL in the germline V gene. CDR3 residues: CASSQTNGETQYF. CDR3 coding DNA: TGCGCCAGCAGCCAAACTAATGGCGAGACCCAGTACTTC.

The rearrangement uses TRBV5-6 and TRBJ2-7; TRBD1 might be the D (5 bases). The CDR3 is 17 residues long. Looked up from germline, CDR1 is SGHDT and CDR2 is YYEEEE. Trimming shortened V by 3 bases and J by 7 bases, and 26 bases separated the two germline ends. The CDR3 spells CASSYFREGTATREQYF. The CDR3 region has the DNA TGTGCCAGCAGCTACTTCAGGGAAGGTACAGCTACGAGGGAGCAGTACTTC.

The rearrangement links TRBV7-3 to TRBJ2-1; D is ambiguous. Germline-derived CDR1 and CDR2 are SGHTA and FQGTGA. V dropped 1 base and J dropped 7 bases, with 17 bases sitting between them. This CDR3 has 16 residues. The CDR3 region has the DNA TGTGCCAGCAGCTTAAATAAGTGGAGAGGAAAAAATGAGCAGTTCTTC. As protein: CASSLNKWRGKNEQFF.

The V and J genes are TRBV7-3 and TRBJ1-1, with D unclear. This CDR3 is built from 13 residues. Germline CDR1 reads SGHTA; CDR2 reads FQGTGA. V was clipped by 5 bases and J by 7 bases, with 14 bases between them. CDR3 amino acids: CASSPIPGSEAFF. The CDR3 bases are TGTGCCAGCAGCCCCATCCCTGGGAGTGAAGCTTTCTTT.

The genes are TRBV7-9 and TRBJ2-5; tentative D call: TRBD2 (5 bases). The CDR3 runs to 13 residues. Germline V gene data show CDR1 as SEHNR and CDR2 as FQNEAQ (reference sequence). Trimming removed 6 bases from V and 0 bases from J, with 8 bases in between. The CDR3 spells CASRQDYQETQYF. The CDR3 coding sequence is TGTGCCAGCAGGCAGGACTACCAAGAGACCCAGTACTTC.

V gene TRBV27 combines with J gene TRBJ2-1, with 10 bases lining up with TRBD1. The J segment lost 3 bases and the V segment lost 5 bases, leaving 28 bases of the junction unmatched. The CDR3 spans 23 residues. Germline CDR1 reads MNHEY; CDR2 reads SMNVEV (reference sequence). Here the CDR3 reads CASSTIWDRGVGDVPNVYNEQFF. DNA for the CDR3: TGTGCCAGCAGTACCATCTGGGACAGGGGAGTGGGAGACGTACCGAACGTCTACAATGAGCAGTTCTTC.